The T cell receptor beta chain under discussion was sequenced for a study of CXCR3-negative and CXCR3-positive naive CD8 T cells. Study-wide results and caveats: With respect to TRBV-TRBJ usage, naive CXCR3-negative and CXCR3-positive cells were similar; memory differed.

The study made its TRB cDNA libraries by 5' RACE, adding UMI labels. TCRdb reworked the 5' RACE reads into one entry per CDR3 protein, no DNA. The sample table includes roughly 40,000 distinct CDR3 sequences. Concerning this clonotype itself: Its antigen is unidentified.

This CDR3 is 17 amino acids long. Germline V gene data show CDR1 as SGHKS and CDR2 as YYEKEE (reference sequence). The receptor comes from a human donor in good health. Some clones in this sample may be carry-over from other donors' samples. The sequencing input was memory CD8+ T cells from blood. The V gene is TRBV5-5, the J gene TRBJ2-7; TCRdb designates TRBD1, a call that cannot be tested without DNA. This CDR3 reads CASRPPLSEDRGREQYF. Variable domain in full (rest from reference TRBV5-5 and TRBJ2-7): DAGVTQSPTHLIKTRGQQVTLRCSPISGHKSVSWYQQVLGQGPQFIFQYYEKEERGRGNFPDRFSARQFPNYSSELNVNALLLGDSALYLCASRPPLSEDRGREQYFGPGTRLTVT.